Below are 20 T cell receptor beta chains sequenced from a single sample in a study of blood T cell repertoires in COVID-19. Clones were read by immunoSEQ multiplex PCR, and TCRdb kept only the in-frame ones, dropping some. Counted here are a few hundred thousand clones, roughly 83% occurring once; the ten biggest clones make up approximately 1.3%. Sequenced input: PBMCs or T cells enriched from blood (not recorded which). The receptor set was obtained from a woman in her 40s with acute COVID-19.

In its sample, this clone was seen once. The chain joins TRBV19 to TRBJ2-1; TRBD2 matches 12 bases. The CDR3 is 20 amino acids. Unmatched junction bases numbered 13, after V lost 4 bases and J lost 0 bases. CDR1 and CDR2 (germline): LNHDA, SQIVND (reference sequence). Here the CDR3 reads CASSTLKLAGGRSSYNEQFF. The CDR3 DNA is TGTGCCAGTAGTACCCTGAAACTAGCGGGGGGCCGCAGCTCCTACAATGAGCAGTTCTTC. The variable domain in full, with the rest retrieved from reference TRBV19 and TRBJ2-1, is DGGITQSPKYLFRKEGQNVTLSCEQNLNHDAMYWYRQDPGQGLRLIYYSQIVNDFQKGDIAEGYSVSREKKESFPLTVTSAQKNPTAFYLCASSTLKLAGGRSSYNEQFFGPGTRLTVL.

A single count supports this clone. The V call is TRBV13, the J call TRBJ2-1; TRBD2 matches 14 bases. V gave up 5 bases and J gave up 7 bases; unmatched junction bases: 7. The CDR3 is made up of 16 amino acids. Per germline, CDR1 PRHDT and CDR2 FYEKMQ (reference sequence). CDR3 loop: CASSLSGTSGRNEQFF. As DNA, the CDR3 is TGTGCCAGCAGCCTTTCCGGGACTAGCGGGAGAAATGAGCAGTTCTTC.

The gene calls are TRBV21-1 and TRBJ1-2; the D segment call TRBD1 is taken from the table without a DNA check. TRBV21-1 is tagged as a pseudogene. The CDR3 contains 14 residues. CDR3 sequence (DNA): TGTGCCAGCAGCAAAACCCCAGGGCACTATGGCTACACCTTC. Translated: CASSKTPGHYGYTF.

The V and J genes are TRBV28 and TRBJ2-7; D perhaps matches TRBD2 (5 bases). V lost 4 bases to trimming and J lost 6 bases, with 16 bases between them. This CDR3 spans 14 amino acids. Germline CDR1 is MDHEN and CDR2 is SYDVKM. The DNA of the CDR3 is TGTGCCAGCAGTTCCATTCAACTAGTCCTCGAGCAGTACTTC. This gives the protein CASSSIQLVLEQYF.

This clone has a handful of counts. The V and J genes are TRBV29-1 and TRBJ2-7; TRBD2 might be the D (6 bases). Germline CDR1 is SQVTM and CDR2 is ANQGSEA. The length of the CDR3 is 16 residues. Trimming pared 6 bases from V and 2 bases from J, leaving 23 bases between. The CDR3 is CSVESPGEFSPYEQYF. The CDR3 region has the DNA TGCAGCGTCGAAAGCCCGGGGGAATTTTCGCCCTACGAGCAGTACTTC.

This clone was seen just once. CDR3 in amino acids: CASSYRDTDLGAEAFF. The CDR3 DNA reads as TGTGCCAGCAGTTACCGGGACACCGATCTCGGCGCTGAAGCTTTCTTT. The chain combines TRBV2 with TRBJ1-1, with D possibly being TRBD1 (6 bases). Germline lookup yields CDR1 SNHLY and CDR2 FYNNEI. The CDR3 is made up of 16 amino acids. Trimming removed 5 bases at V and 6 bases at J, with 22 bases between.

The rearrangement joins TRBV30 to TRBJ2-7; 11 bases align to TRBD2. Per germline, CDR1 GTSNPN and CDR2 SVGIG (reference sequence). This CDR3 comprises 14 residues. V gave up 3 bases and J gave up 4 bases; unmatched junction bases: 5. CDR3 amino acids: CAWSLAGGGYEQYF. DNA for the CDR3: TGTGCCTGGAGCCTAGCGGGAGGTGGGTACGAGCAGTACTTC.

The genes are TRBV11-2 and TRBJ1-6, with D perhaps matching TRBD1 (5 bases). This CDR3 has 15 residues. Trimming left V 5 bases short and J 4 bases short, with 12 bases between. The germline gives CDR1 SGHAT, CDR2 FQNNGV. The CDR3 loop is CASSTPRGYNSPLHF. The DNA of the CDR3 is TGTGCCAGCAGCACCCCCCGGGGGTATAATTCACCCCTCCACTTT.

The V and J genes are TRBV12-3 or TRBV12-4 and TRBJ2-7; a possible D gene is TRBD2 (5 bases). The CDR3 is 11 residues long. Trimming removed 5 bases from V and 6 bases from J, with 8 bases in between. The CDR3 sequence is CASSAGIEQYF. In DNA form, the CDR3 reads TGTGCCAGCAGTGCCGGGATCGAGCAGTACTTC.

The chain couples TRBV5-4 to TRBJ1-3; D possibly corresponds to TRBD1 (5 bases). The CDR3 is 16 amino acids. The germline V and J ends were trimmed by 2 bases and 1 base, with 13 bases remaining between them. The V gene's germline CDR1 is SGHNT and CDR2 YYREEE (reference sequence). The CDR3 bases are TGTGCCAGCAGCTTCGGCCTTACAGGTTCTGGAAACACCATATATTTT. Protein sequence: CASSFGLTGSGNTIYF. Looking up the rest from reference TRBV5-4 and TRBJ1-3 gives the full variable domain: ETGVTQSPTHLIKTRGQQVTLRCSSQSGHNTVSWYQQALGQGPQFIFQYYREEENGRGNFPPRFSGLQFPNYSSELNVNALELDDSALYLCASSFGLTGSGNTIYFGEGSWLTVV.

CDR3 loop: CATSRVLAGVSYEQYF. CDR3 bases: TGTGCCACCAGCAGAGTCCTTGCGGGAGTCTCCTACGAGCAGTACTTC. The chain has TRBV15 and TRBJ2-7; 7 nucleotides align to TRBD2. With V trimmed by 1 base and J by 0 bases, 6 bases remained unmatched. CDR3 size: 16 residues. Germline-derived CDR1 and CDR2 are LNHNV and YYDKDF (reference sequence).

This chain links TRBV5-6 with TRBJ2-5, with 10 bases aligning to TRBD2. Germline lookup yields CDR1 SGHDT and CDR2 YYEEEE. V gave up 2 bases and J gave up 0 bases; unmatched junction bases: 4. The CDR3 is 16 amino acids. CDR3 residues: CASSLTSGAYQETQYF. The CDR3 coding sequence is TGTGCCAGCAGCTTAACTAGCGGGGCTTACCAAGAGACCCAGTACTTC. The entire variable domain, with the rest obtained from reference TRBV5-6 and TRBJ2-5, is as follows: DAGVTQSPTHLIKTRGQQVTLRCSPKSGHDTVSWYQQALGQGPQFIFQYYEEEERQRGNFPDRFSGHQFPNYSSELNVNALLLGDSALYLCASSLTSGAYQETQYFGPGTRLLVL.

The chain recombines TRBV27 with TRBJ2-7; D possibly corresponds to TRBD2 (5 bases). The CDR3 sequence is 16 residues long. With 0 bases removed from V and 1 base from J, the gap between germline ends came to 13 bases. The germline gives CDR1 MNHEY, CDR2 SMNVEV (reference sequence). CDR3 residues: CASSLSTEALSYEQYF. The CDR3 coding sequence is TGTGCCAGCAGTTTATCGACGGAGGCCTTATCCTACGAGCAGTACTTC.

The chain is built from TRBV10-3 and TRBJ2-7; 7 bases line up with TRBD1. CDR1 ENHRY and CDR2 SYGVKD come from the germline V gene. The trim removed 0 bases at V and 2 bases at J, leaving 10 bases unmatched. The CDR3 sequence is 17 residues long. The CDR3 DNA reads TGTGCCATCAGTGAGTCTTTGACAGGGCCTTCCGCCTACGAGCAGTACTTC. This codes for CAISESLTGPSAYEQYF.

V usage is TRBV5-1 and J usage is TRBJ1-1; the match to TRBD1 covers 8 bases. J lost 4 bases, V lost 4 bases, and 6 bases had no gene match. CDR1 SGHRS and CDR2 YFSETQ come from the germline V gene. The CDR3 has 14 residues. The CDR3 bases are TGCGCCAGCAGCGGCCCAGGGGGCTCCACTGAAGCTTTCTTT. It translates to CASSGPGGSTEAFF.

Regarding this clone: A junction end diverges from the germline sequence, so it may reflect a read error. The chain is built from TRBV19 and TRBJ1-4; a possible D gene is TRBD1 (6 bases). The CDR3 contains 17 residues. The germline CDR1 and CDR2 sequences are LNHDA and SQIVND (reference sequence). Written as DNA, the CDR3 is TGTGCCAGTAGTATATTCCCGGGACAACCGACGCATGAGAAACTGTTTTTT. This gives the protein CASSIFPGQPTHEKLFF.

The chain uses TRBV27 and TRBJ2-3, with unresolved D. Germline V gene data show CDR1 as MNHEY and CDR2 as SMNVEV (reference sequence). The V end was cut by 7 bases, the J end by 2 bases, with 7 bases between. The CDR3 spans 12 residues. CDR3 nucleotide sequence: TGTGCCAGCATTTCCGTCACAGATACGCAGTATTTT. Encoded protein: CASISVTDTQYF.

J is TRBJ1-1 and V is TRBV18; D perhaps matches TRBD1 (6 bases). The length of the CDR3 is 14 residues. Per germline, CDR1 KGHSH and CDR2 LQKENI. Deletions cut 3 bases from V and 4 bases from J, with 12 bases between. As DNA, the CDR3 is TGTGCCAGCTCACCTCAGGGGCGAGGCACTGAAGCTTTCTTT. Translated, it gives CASSPQGRGTEAFF.

The rearrangement uses TRBV2 and TRBJ2-2; 8 bases align to TRBD1. Germline CDR1 is SNHLY and CDR2 is FYNNEI. V dropped 3 bases and J dropped 1; count of bases not matched to a gene: 4. The CDR3 has 16 amino acids. The CDR3 DNA reads as TGTGCCAGCAGTGAGGTGGGGACAGGGAACACCGGGGAGCTGTTTTTT. It specifies CASSEVGTGNTGELFF.

This chain uses TRBV14 with TRBJ1-2, with D tentatively TRBD1 (5 bases). The germline V and J ends were trimmed by 0 bases and 13 bases, with 18 bases remaining between them. The length of the CDR3 is 14 residues. CDR1 and CDR2 (germline): SGHDN, FVKESK. The CDR3 coding sequence is TGTGCCAGCAGCCAAGATCGCGGGACCGGGAGGGGCACCTTC. Its translation is CASSQDRGTGRGTF.